This TCR beta chain was retrieved from a study of CD8 T cells in Susac syndrome. J gave up 4 bases and V 2 bases, and 11 bases lay outside the gene matches. The CDR3 extends over 17 amino acids. With random hexamers, roughly 0.45 to 1 ug RNA was reverse transcribed. The immunoSEQ assay covered 54 Vbeta and 13 Jbeta segments for CDR3. TCRdb reanalysed the immunoSEQ multiplex PCR reads using MiXCR and keeps one entry per CDR3 protein. The table has about 290,000 distinct CDR3 sequences, over 75% seen once. This clonotype has only a few counts. Patients with stable or active relapsing-remitting disease, all of them treatment-naive, made up the multiple sclerosis controls. The CD8+ and CD4+ T cells were isolated magnetically using a negative isolation approach, whereas the TEMRA cells were enriched by FACS.

The V gene is TRBV12-3 or TRBV12-4, the J gene TRBJ1-2, with 9 bases matching TRBD1. The sample consisted of CD8+ T cells from PBMCs. The TCR comes from a human donor with multiple sclerosis. CDR3 coding DNA: TGTGCCAGCAGTTTAACGGGACAGGGCCTCGAAGGCTATGGCTACACCTTC. It yields the protein CASSLTGQGLEGYGYTF.